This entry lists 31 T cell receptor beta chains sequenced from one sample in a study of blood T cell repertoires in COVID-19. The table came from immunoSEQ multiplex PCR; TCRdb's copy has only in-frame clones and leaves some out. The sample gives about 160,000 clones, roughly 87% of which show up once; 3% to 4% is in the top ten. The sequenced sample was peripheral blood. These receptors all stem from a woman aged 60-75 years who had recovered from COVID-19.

The CDR3 DNA is TGTGCCAGCAGCCAAGCCGGGACAGGGGCCTACGAGCAGTACTTC. This gives the protein CASSQAGTGAYEQYF. The V and J genes are TRBV3-1 (or the pseudogene TRBV3-2) and TRBJ2-7; TRBD1 matches 10 bases. The CDR3 consists of 15 residues. Germline V gives CDR1 LGHDT, CDR2 YNNKEL (reference sequence). After removal of 1 base from V and 2 bases from J, the junction contained 2 bases not matched to a gene.

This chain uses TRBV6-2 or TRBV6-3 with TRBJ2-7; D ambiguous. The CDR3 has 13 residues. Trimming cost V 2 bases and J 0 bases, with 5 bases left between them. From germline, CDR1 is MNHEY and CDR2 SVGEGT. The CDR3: CASSYPSSYEQYF. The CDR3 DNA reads TGTGCCAGCAGTTACCCGAGCTCCTACGAGCAGTACTTC.

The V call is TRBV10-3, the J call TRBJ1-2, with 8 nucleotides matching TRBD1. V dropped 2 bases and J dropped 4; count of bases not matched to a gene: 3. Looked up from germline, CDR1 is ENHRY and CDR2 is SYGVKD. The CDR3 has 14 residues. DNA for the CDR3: TGTGCCATCAGTGAGGCAGGGGGCGCCTATGGCTACACCTTC. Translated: CAISEAGGAYGYTF.

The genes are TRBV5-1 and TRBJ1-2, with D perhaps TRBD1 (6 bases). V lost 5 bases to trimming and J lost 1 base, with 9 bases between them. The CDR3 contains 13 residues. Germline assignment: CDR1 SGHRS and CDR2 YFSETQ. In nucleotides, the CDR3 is TGCGCCAGCAGGGCGGACAGTAACTATGGCTACACCTTC. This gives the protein CASRADSNYGYTF.

The CDR3 nucleotides read TGTGCCAGCAGACAGGAAATCCATCAGCCCCAGCATTTT. As protein: CASRQEIHQPQHF. V gene TRBV27 combines with J gene TRBJ1-5; D may be TRBD1 (5 bases). Germline CDR1 is MNHEY and CDR2 is SMNVEV (reference sequence). V lost 6 bases and J 5 bases, leaving 11 bases between the germline ends. This CDR3 region has 13 residues.

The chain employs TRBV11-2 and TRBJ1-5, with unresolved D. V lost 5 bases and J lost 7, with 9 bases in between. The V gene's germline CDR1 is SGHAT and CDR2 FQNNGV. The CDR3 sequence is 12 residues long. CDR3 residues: CASSPSGQPQHF. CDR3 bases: TGTGCCAGCAGCCCTTCAGGACAGCCCCAGCATTTT.

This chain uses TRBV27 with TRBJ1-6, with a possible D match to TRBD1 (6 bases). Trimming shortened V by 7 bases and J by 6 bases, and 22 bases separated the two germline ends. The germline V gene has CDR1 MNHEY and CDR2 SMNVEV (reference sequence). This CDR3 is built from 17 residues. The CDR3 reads CASKDLTGPYSNSPLHF. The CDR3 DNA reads TGTGCCAGCAAAGACCTAACAGGGCCCTACTCTAATTCACCCCTCCACTTT.

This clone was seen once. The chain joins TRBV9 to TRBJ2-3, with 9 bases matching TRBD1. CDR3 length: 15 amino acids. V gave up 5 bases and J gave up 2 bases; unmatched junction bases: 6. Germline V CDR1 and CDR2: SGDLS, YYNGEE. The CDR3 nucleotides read TGTGCCAGCAGTCCTTGGGACAGGGTCACAGATACGCAGTATTTT. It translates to CASSPWDRVTDTQYF.

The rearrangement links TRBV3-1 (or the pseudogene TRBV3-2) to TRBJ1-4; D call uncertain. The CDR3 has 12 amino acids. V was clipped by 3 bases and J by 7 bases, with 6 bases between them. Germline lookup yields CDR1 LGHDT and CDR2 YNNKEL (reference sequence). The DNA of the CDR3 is TGTGCCAGCAGCCAGGGCCTTGAAAAACTGTTTTTT. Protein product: CASSQGLEKLFF.

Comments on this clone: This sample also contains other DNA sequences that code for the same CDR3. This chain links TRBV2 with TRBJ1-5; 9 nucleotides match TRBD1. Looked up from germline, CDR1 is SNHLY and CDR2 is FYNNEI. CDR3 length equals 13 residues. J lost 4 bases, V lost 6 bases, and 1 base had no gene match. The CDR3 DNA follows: TGTGCCAGCAGCGGACAGGGGAATCAGCCCCAGCATTTT. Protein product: CASSGQGNQPQHF.

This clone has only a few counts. The CDR3 coding sequence is TGTGCCAGTACCAGGGGAGGGGCAACTGGAAACACCATATATTTT. Amino acid sequence: CASTRGGATGNTIYF. The J gene is TRBJ1-3, the V gene TRBV19; D possibly corresponds to TRBD1 (6 bases). Germline CDR1 reads LNHDA; CDR2 reads SQIVND (reference sequence). This CDR3 contains 15 residues. Deletions cut 7 bases from V and 2 bases from J, with 15 bases between. Using reference TRBV19 and TRBJ1-3 for the parts outside the CDR3, the full variable domain is DGGITQSPKYLFRKEGQNVTLSCEQNLNHDAMYWYRQDPGQGLRLIYYSQIVNDFQKGDIAEGYSVSREKKESFPLTVTSAQKNPTAFYLCASTRGGATGNTIYFGEGSWLTVV.

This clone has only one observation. The CDR3 protein is CASSLAQTYEQYF. The CDR3 DNA reads TGCGCCAGCAGCTTGGCACAGACCTACGAGCAGTACTTC. J is TRBJ2-7 and V is TRBV5-1; no definite D call. Trimming took 0 bases from V and 2 from J, leaving 6 bases between them. CDR1 is SGHRS, CDR2 YFSETQ, per germline. The CDR3 has 13 residues.

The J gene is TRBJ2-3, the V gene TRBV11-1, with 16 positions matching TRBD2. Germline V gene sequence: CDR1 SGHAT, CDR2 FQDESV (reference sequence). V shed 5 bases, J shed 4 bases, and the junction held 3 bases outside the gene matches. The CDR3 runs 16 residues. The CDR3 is CASSPGLAGGSDTQYF. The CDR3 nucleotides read TGTGCCAGCAGCCCGGGACTAGCGGGGGGGTCAGATACGCAGTATTTT.

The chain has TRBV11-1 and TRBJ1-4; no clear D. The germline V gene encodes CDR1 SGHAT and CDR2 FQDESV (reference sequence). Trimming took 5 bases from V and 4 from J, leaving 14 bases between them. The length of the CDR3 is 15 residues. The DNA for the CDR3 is TGTGCCAGCAGCGCGGAGACTAGGCGTAATGAAAAACTGTTTTTT. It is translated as CASSAETRRNEKLFF.

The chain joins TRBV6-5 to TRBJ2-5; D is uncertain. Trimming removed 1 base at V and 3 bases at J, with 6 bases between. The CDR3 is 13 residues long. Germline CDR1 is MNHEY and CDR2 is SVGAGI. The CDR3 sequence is CASSYFFEETQYF. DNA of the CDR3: TGTGCCAGCAGTTACTTCTTTGAAGAGACCCAGTACTTC.

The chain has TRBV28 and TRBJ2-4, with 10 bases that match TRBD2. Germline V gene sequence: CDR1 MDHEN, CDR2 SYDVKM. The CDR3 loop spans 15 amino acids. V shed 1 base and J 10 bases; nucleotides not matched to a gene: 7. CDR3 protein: CASSLFQRGGGIQYF. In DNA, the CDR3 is TGTGCCAGCAGTTTATTTCAGCGGGGGGGCGGAATTCAGTACTTC. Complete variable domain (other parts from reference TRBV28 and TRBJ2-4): DVKVTQSSRYLVKRTGEKVFLECVQDMDHENMFWYRQDPGLGLRLIYFSYDVKMKEKGDIPEGYSVSREKKERFSLILESASTNQTSMYLCASSLFQRGGGIQYFGAGTRLSVL.

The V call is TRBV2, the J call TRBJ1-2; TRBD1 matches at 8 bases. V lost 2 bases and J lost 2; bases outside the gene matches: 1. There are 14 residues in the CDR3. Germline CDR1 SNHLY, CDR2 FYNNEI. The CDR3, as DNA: TGTGCCAGCAGTGAAAGGACAGGGAACTATGGCTACACCTTC. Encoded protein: CASSERTGNYGYTF.

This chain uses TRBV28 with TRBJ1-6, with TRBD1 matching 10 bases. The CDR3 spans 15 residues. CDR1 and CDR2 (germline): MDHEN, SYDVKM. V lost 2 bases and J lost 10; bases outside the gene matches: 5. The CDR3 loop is CASSLIGQGVSPLHF. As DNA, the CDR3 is TGTGCCAGCAGTTTAATTGGACAGGGGGTGTCACCCCTCCACTTT.

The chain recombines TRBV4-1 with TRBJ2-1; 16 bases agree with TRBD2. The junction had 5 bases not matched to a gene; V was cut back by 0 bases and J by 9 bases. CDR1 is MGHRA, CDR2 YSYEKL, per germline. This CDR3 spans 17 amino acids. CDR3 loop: CASSQDGTSGGGIEQFF. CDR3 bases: TGCGCCAGCAGCCAAGATGGGACTAGCGGGGGGGGTATTGAGCAGTTCTTC.

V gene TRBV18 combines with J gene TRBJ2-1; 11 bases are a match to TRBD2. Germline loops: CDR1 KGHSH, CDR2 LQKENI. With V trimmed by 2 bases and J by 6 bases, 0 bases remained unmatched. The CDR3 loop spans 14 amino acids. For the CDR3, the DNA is TGTGCCAGCTCACCAACTAGCGGGAGCAATGAGCAGTTCTTC. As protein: CASSPTSGSNEQFF.

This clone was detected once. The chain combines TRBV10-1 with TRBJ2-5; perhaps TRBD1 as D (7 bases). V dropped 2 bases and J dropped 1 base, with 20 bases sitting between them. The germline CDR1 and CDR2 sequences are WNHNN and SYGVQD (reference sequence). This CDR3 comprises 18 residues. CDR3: CASSETTGKGGSQETQYF. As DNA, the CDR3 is TGCGCCAGCAGTGAGACGACAGGGAAGGGGGGATCCCAAGAGACCCAGTACTTC.

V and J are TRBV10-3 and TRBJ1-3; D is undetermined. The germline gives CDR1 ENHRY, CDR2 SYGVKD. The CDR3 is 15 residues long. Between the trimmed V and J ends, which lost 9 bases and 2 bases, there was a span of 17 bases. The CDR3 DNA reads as TGTGCCATGGGGTCGGCGGCGGGGACTGGAAACACCATATATTTT. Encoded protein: CAMGSAAGTGNTIYF.

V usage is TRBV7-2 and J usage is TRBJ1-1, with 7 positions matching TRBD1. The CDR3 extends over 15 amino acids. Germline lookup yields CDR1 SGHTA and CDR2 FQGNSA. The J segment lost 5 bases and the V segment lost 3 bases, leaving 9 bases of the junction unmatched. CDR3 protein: CASSFKAGGGTEAFF. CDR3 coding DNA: TGTGCCAGCAGCTTCAAGGCAGGGGGTGGAACTGAAGCTTTCTTT.

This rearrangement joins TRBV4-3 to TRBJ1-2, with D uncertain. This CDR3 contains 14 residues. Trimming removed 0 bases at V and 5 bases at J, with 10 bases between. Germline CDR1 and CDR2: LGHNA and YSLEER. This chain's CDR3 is CASSQDFTFYGYTF. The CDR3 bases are TGCGCCAGCAGCCAAGATTTTACATTTTATGGCTACACCTTC.

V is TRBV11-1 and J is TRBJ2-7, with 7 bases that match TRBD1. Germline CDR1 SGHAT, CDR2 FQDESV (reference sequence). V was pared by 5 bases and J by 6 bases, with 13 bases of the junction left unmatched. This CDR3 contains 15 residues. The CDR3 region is CASSDSTGKLSEQYF. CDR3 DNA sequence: TGTGCCAGCAGCGATTCGACAGGGAAATTAAGCGAGCAGTACTTC.

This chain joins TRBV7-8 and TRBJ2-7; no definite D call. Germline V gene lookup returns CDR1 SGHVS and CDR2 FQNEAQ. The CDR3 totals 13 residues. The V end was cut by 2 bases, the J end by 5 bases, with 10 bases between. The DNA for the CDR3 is TGTGCCAGCAGCTTAAGAGGTCCGGACGAGCAGTACTTC. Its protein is CASSLRGPDEQYF. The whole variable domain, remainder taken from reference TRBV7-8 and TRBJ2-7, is GAGVSQSPRYKVAKRGQDVALRCDPISGHVSLFWYQQALGQGPEFLTYFQNEAQLDKSGLPSDRFFAERPEGSVSTLKIQRTQQEDSAVYLCASSLRGPDEQYFGPGTRLTVT.

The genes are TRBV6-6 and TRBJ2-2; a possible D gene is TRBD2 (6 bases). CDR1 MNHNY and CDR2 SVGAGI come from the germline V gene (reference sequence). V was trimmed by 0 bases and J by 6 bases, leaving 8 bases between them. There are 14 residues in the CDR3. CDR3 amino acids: CASSYSTGAGELFF. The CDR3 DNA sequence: TGTGCCAGCAGTTACTCGACGGGAGCCGGGGAGCTGTTTTTT.

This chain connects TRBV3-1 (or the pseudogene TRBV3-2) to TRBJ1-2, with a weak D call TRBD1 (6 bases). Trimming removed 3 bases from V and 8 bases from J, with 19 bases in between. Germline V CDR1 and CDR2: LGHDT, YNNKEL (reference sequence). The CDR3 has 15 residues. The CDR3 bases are TGTGCCAGCAGCCATCCGGAGCGGGGGCAGGGCGGCTACACCTTC. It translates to CASSHPERGQGGYTF.

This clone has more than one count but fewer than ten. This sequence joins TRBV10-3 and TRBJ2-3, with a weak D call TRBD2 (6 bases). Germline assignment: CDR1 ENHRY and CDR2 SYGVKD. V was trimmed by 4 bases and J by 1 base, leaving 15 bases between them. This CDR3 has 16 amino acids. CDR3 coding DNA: TGTGCCATCAGTGGTGGTGGGCGGGGACGCACAGATACGCAGTATTTT. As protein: CAISGGGRGRTDTQYF.

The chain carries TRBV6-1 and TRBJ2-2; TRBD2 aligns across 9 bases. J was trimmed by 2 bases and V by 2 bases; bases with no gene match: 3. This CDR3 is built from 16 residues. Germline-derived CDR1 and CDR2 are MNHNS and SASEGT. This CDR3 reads CASSERLAENTGELFF. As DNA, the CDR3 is TGTGCCAGCAGTGAAAGACTAGCGGAAAACACCGGGGAGCTGTTTTTT.

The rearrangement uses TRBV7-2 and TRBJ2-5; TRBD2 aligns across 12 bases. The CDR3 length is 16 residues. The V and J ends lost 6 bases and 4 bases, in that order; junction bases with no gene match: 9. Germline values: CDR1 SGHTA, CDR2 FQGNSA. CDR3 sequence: CASRRLAGARGETQYF. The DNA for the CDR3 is TGTGCCAGCAGGCGACTAGCGGGGGCGAGGGGAGAGACCCAGTACTTC. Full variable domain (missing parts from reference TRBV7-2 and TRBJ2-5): GAGVSQSPSNKVTEKGKDVELRCDPISGHTALYWYRQSLGQGLEFLIYFQGNSAPDKSGLPSDRFSAERTGGSVSTLTIQRTQQEDSAVYLCASRRLAGARGETQYFGPGTRLLVL.